This entry lists 23 T cell receptor beta chains sequenced from one sample in a study of radiation and T cells in renal cell carcinoma. Specified treatment: treatment-naive control, cytoreductive nephrectomy. Sequencing used immunoSEQ multiplex PCR; TCRdb keeps in-frame clones, though not all of them. The sample lists 20,000 to 30,000 clones, roughly 50% seen once, with roughly 22% in the top ten. The sequencing used tumor tissue, collected from a patient whose treatment was nephrectomy without radiotherapy. Receptor source: a man in his forties with renal cell carcinoma.

This clone was seen repeatedly, ten times or more. This sequence joins TRBV9 and TRBJ1-2, with D possibly matching TRBD1 (5 bases). This CDR3 spans 14 amino acids. V was shortened by 6 bases and J by 4 bases, with 16 bases between the two germline ends. From germline, CDR1 is SGDLS and CDR2 YYNGEE. CDR3 region: CASTGQAAGYGYTF. Here the CDR3 DNA reads TGTGCCAGCACGGGGCAGGCGGCAGGCTATGGCTACACCTTC.

This chain links TRBV29-1 with TRBJ2-2; D is undetermined. With 3 bases removed from V and 6 bases from J, the gap between germline ends came to 8 bases. The CDR3 totals 12 residues. Germline CDR1 is SQVTM and CDR2 is ANQGSEA. This chain's CDR3 is CSVENHAGELFF. In DNA form, the CDR3 reads TGCAGCGTTGAGAATCACGCCGGGGAGCTGTTTTTT.

The DNA of the CDR3 is TGCGCCAGCAGCCCTGGGACAGGGGGCATGAACACTGAAGCTTTCTTT. Translating it yields CASSPGTGGMNTEAFF. The chain uses TRBV5-1 and TRBJ1-1; TRBD1 aligns across 12 bases. From germline, CDR1 is SGHRS and CDR2 YFSETQ. The CDR3 consists of 16 residues. Trimming at V came to 4 bases and at J to 0 bases, leaving 4 bases not matched to a gene.

The V and J genes are TRBV7-2 and TRBJ2-3, with D uncertain. V shed 3 bases and J shed 1 base, with 8 bases lying between them. This CDR3 region has 14 residues. The germline V gene has CDR1 SGHTA and CDR2 FQGNSA. The CDR3 here is CASSFLVGTDTQYF. CDR3 bases: TGTGCCAGCAGCTTCTTAGTGGGCACAGATACGCAGTATTTT.

The chain couples TRBV28 to TRBJ1-5, with D perhaps TRBD1 (6 bases). Germline V gives CDR1 MDHEN, CDR2 SYDVKM. This CDR3 spans 13 amino acids. Trimming removed 11 bases from V and 6 bases from J, with 17 bases in between. The CDR3 loop is CAGFRGVGQPQHF. DNA for the CDR3: TGTGCCGGCTTCAGGGGCGTAGGTCAGCCCCAGCATTTT.

V and J are TRBV7-8 and TRBJ1-4; perhaps TRBD1 as D (6 bases). Germline CDR1 reads SGHVS; CDR2 reads FQNEAQ. Deletions cut 0 bases from V and 4 bases from J, with 12 bases between. The CDR3 length is 16 residues. The CDR3 loop is CASSLAHRDYNEKLFF. The CDR3 nucleotides are TGTGCCAGCAGCTTAGCACACAGGGATTATAATGAAAAACTGTTTTTT.

The rearrangement uses TRBV7-2 and TRBJ2-2; either TRBD1 or TRBD2 may supply D (5 bases each). Trimming stripped 7 bases from V and 5 bases from J, with 14 bases between. This CDR3 is 14 amino acids long. Germline V gene data show CDR1 as SGHTA and CDR2 as FQGNSA. The CDR3 DNA is TGTGCCAGCAAGGTGGGGGTGTCGACCGGGGAGCTGTTTTTT. Translating gives CASKVGVSTGELFF. Full variable domain (remainder filled in from reference TRBV7-2 and TRBJ2-2): GAGVSQSPSNKVTEKGKDVELRCDPISGHTALYWYRQSLGQGLEFLIYFQGNSAPDKSGLPSDRFSAERTGGSVSTLTIQRTQQEDSAVYLCASKVGVSTGELFFGEGSRLTVL.

This clone was seen once. The V gene is TRBV5-1, the J gene TRBJ1-4, with D unresolved. There are 14 residues in the CDR3. Germline CDR1 is SGHRS and CDR2 is YFSETQ. Trimming took 0 bases from V and 8 from J, leaving 11 bases between them. As DNA, the CDR3 is TGCGCCAGCAGCTTGGGGGCGTTAGGAGAAAAACTGTTTTTT. This encodes CASSLGALGEKLFF.

V gene TRBV2 combines with J gene TRBJ1-5; the match to TRBD1 covers 10 bases. Per germline, CDR1 SNHLY and CDR2 FYNNEI. The CDR3 consists of 14 residues. Unmatched junction bases numbered 5, after V lost 6 bases and J lost 6 bases. Here the CDR3 DNA reads TGTGCCAGCAGCGACAGGGGGCGGGCTCAGCCCCAGCATTTT. Its protein product is CASSDRGRAQPQHF.

The chain has TRBV30 and TRBJ2-1; the D gene could be TRBD1 or TRBD2 (6 bases each). The V and J ends lost 2 bases and 7 bases respectively, with 15 bases between them. Germline V gene sequence: CDR1 GTSNPN, CDR2 SVGIG (reference sequence). The CDR3 is made up of 14 amino acids. The CDR3 protein is CAWSRKGGVNEQFF. In nucleotides, the CDR3 is TGTGCCTGGAGTCGGAAGGGGGGTGTGAATGAGCAGTTCTTC.

The V call is TRBV6-5, the J call TRBJ1-1, with D unclear. This CDR3 has 13 amino acids. CDR1 is MNHEY, CDR2 SVGAGI, per germline. V lost 2 bases, J lost 8 bases, and 12 bases lay in between. In DNA form, the CDR3 reads TGTGCCAGCAGTTACCAGAGGACGCACGAAGCTTTCTTT. Its translation is CASSYQRTHEAFF.

The chain carries TRBV9 and TRBJ2-1; D is unclear. CDR1 is SGDLS, CDR2 YYNGEE, per germline. V shed 0 bases and J shed 5 bases, with 12 bases lying between them. The CDR3 consists of 15 residues. CDR3 in amino acids: CASSVGRTAHNEQFF. For the CDR3, the DNA is TGTGCCAGCAGCGTAGGGAGAACGGCCCACAATGAGCAGTTCTTC.

Only a few counts were recorded for this clone. The chain employs TRBV6-5 and TRBJ1-1; 9 bases line up with TRBD1. V was clipped by 2 bases and J by 4 bases; unmatched bases: 5. CDR1 is MNHEY, CDR2 SVGAGI, per germline. The CDR3 loop spans 15 amino acids. This CDR3 is CASSYTGQGRTEAFF. DNA of the CDR3: TGTGCCAGCAGTTACACGGGACAGGGACGCACTGAAGCTTTCTTT.

The table lists this clone with many counts. This rearrangement joins TRBV5-1 to TRBJ1-1, with a tentative D call TRBD1 (5 bases). V lost 0 bases to trimming and J lost 5 bases, with 11 bases between them. This CDR3 contains 14 residues. Germline CDR1 reads SGHRS; CDR2 reads YFSETQ. DNA of the CDR3: TGCGCCAGCAGCTTGGCGGGGGGTTTTACTGAAGCTTTCTTT. Residues: CASSLAGGFTEAFF. Variable domain in full (rest from reference TRBV5-1 and TRBJ1-1): KAGVTQTPRYLIKTRGQQVTLSCSPISGHRSVSWYQQTPGQGLQFLFEYFSETQRNKGNFPGRFSGRQFSNSRSEMNVSTLELGDSALYLCASSLAGGFTEAFFGQGTRLTVV.

CDR3 sequence reads: CASSSQRHQGRPGELFF. In nucleotides, the CDR3 is TGTGCCAGCAGCTCCCAACGACACCAGGGTCGACCCGGGGAGCTGTTTTTT. The V and J genes are TRBV5-6 and TRBJ2-2, with a possible D match to TRBD1 (5 bases). This CDR3 region has 17 residues. V was trimmed by 3 bases and J by 6 bases, leaving 21 bases between them. Germline CDR1 SGHDT, CDR2 YYEEEE.

This clone appeared a single time. The J gene is TRBJ2-2, the V gene TRBV4-2; 10 bases are shared with TRBD2. V was pared by 0 bases and J by 6 bases, with 4 bases of the junction left unmatched. This CDR3 contains 16 residues. The germline CDR1 and CDR2 sequences are LGHNA and YNFKEQ. The DNA for the CDR3 is TGTGCCAGCAGCCAAGATCGGAGCGGGAGGGCCGGGGAGCTGTTTTTT. Residues: CASSQDRSGRAGELFF.

The chain uses TRBV7-2 and TRBJ1-5, with a weak D call TRBD1 (5 bases). Germline values: CDR1 SGHTA, CDR2 FQGNSA. The CDR3 covers 13 residues. V shed 3 bases and J shed 6 bases, with 9 bases lying between them. CDR3 in amino acids: CASSLGEIQPQHF. Written as DNA, the CDR3 is TGTGCCAGCAGCTTGGGGGAAATTCAGCCCCAGCATTTT.

In its sample, this clone was seen once. The chain uses TRBV7-9 and TRBJ2-5; D gene unclear. V was clipped by 1 base and J by 4 bases, with 4 bases between them. Looked up from germline, CDR1 is SEHNR and CDR2 is FQNEAQ (reference sequence). The CDR3 sequence is 12 residues long. The CDR3 loop reads CASSLGTETQYF. The CDR3 DNA is TGTGCCAGCAGCTTAGGCACAGAGACCCAGTACTTC.

The rearrangement joins TRBV19 to TRBJ1-4; D is unresolved. V was clipped by 5 bases and J by 4 bases, with 11 bases between them. The CDR3 runs 14 residues. CDR1 is LNHDA and CDR2 is SQIVND in the germline V gene (reference sequence). CDR3 protein: CASSFGIVNEKLFF. In DNA form, the CDR3 reads TGTGCCAGTAGTTTCGGGATCGTTAATGAAAAACTGTTTTTT.

This sequence joins TRBV30 and TRBJ1-2; D might be TRBD1 (5 bases). The CDR3 sequence is 14 residues long. Per the germline V gene, CDR1 is GTSNPN and CDR2 is SVGIG (reference sequence). V dropped 0 bases and J dropped 5 bases, with 13 bases sitting between them. CDR3 in DNA: TGTGCCTGGAGTGTCGCTTTAGGGACTTATGGCTACACCTTC. Protein product: CAWSVALGTYGYTF. Supplemented by reference TRBV30 and TRBJ1-2, the full variable domain reads SQTIHQWPATLVQPVGSPLSLECTVEGTSNPNLYWYRQAAGRGLQLLFYSVGIGQISSEVPQNLSASRPQDRQFILSSKKLLLSDSGFYLCAWSVALGTYGYTFGSGTRLTVV.

This clone was counted only a few times. This chain connects TRBV28 to TRBJ2-3, with TRBD1 matching 7 bases. The CDR3 covers 15 residues. V trimming: 1 base; J trimming: 6 bases; junction bases outside the gene matches: 7. CDR1 is MDHEN, CDR2 SYDVKM, per germline. The CDR3 DNA follows: TGTGCCAGCAGTTTATTACAGGGGTCGGGGGATACGCAGTATTTT. Its protein is CASSLLQGSGDTQYF.

V and J are TRBV6-6 and TRBJ2-1; the D is unclear. V was trimmed by 2 bases and J by 6 bases, leaving 8 bases between them. The CDR3 sequence is 13 residues long. Per germline, CDR1 MNHNY and CDR2 SVGAGI (reference sequence). The CDR3 loop is CASSYQALNEQFF. In nucleotides, the CDR3 is TGTGCCAGCAGTTACCAAGCGCTCAATGAGCAGTTCTTC.

This chain joins TRBV2 and TRBJ1-3; 9 bases align to TRBD1. This CDR3 contains 18 residues. The V gene end was trimmed by 1 base and the J gene end by 7 bases; junction bases not matched to a gene: 14. Germline V gene data show CDR1 as SNHLY and CDR2 as FYNNEI. DNA for the CDR3: TGTGCCAGCAGTGAAGAGCGGGGACAGGGTACGCGGGGGAACACCATATATTTT. This gives the protein CASSEERGQGTRGNTIYF.